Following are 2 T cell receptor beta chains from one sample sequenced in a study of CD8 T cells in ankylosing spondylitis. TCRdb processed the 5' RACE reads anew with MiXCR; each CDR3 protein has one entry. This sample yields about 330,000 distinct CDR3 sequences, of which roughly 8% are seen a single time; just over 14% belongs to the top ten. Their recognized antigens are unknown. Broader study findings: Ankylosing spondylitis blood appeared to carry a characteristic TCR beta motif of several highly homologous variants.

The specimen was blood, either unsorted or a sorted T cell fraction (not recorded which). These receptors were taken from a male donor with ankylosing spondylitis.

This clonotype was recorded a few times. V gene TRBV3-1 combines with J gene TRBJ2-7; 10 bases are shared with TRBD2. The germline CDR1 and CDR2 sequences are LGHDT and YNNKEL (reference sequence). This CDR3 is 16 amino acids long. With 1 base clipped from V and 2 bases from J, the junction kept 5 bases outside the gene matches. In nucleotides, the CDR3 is TGTGCCAGCAGCCAAGGGCTAGCGGGAGCCACCTACGAGCAGTACTTC. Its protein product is CASSQGLAGATYEQYF.

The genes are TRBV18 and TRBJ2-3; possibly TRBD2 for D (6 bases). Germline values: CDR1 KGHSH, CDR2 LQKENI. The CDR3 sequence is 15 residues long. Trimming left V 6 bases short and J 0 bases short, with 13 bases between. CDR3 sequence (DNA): TGTGCCAGCTCCCAAGGGACTTTCAGCACAGATACGCAGTATTTT. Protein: CASSQGTFSTDTQYF.